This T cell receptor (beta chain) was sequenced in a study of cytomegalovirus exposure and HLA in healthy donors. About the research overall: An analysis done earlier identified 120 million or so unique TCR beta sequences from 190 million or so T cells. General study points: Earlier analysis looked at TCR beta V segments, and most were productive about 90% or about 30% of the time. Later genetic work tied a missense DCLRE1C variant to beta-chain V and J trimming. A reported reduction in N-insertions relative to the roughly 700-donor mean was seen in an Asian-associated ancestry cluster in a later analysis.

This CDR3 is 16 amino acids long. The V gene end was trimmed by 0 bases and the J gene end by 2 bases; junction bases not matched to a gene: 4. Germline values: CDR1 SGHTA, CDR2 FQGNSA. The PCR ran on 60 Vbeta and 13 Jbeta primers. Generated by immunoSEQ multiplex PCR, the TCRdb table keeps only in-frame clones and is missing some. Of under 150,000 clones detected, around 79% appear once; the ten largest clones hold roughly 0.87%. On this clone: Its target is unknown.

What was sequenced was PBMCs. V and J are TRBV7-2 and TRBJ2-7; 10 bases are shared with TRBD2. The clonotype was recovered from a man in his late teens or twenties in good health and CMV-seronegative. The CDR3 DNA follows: TGTGCCAGCAGCTTAGCTAAGCGGGGGGGAACCTACGAGCAGTACTTC. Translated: CASSLAKRGGTYEQYF. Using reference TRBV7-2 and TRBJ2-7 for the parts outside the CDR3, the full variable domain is GAGVSQSPSNKVTEKGKDVELRCDPISGHTALYWYRQSLGQGLEFLIYFQGNSAPDKSGLPSDRFSAERTGGSVSTLTIQRTQQEDSAVYLCASSLAKRGGTYEQYFGPGTRLTVT.